These 22 T cell receptor beta chains were sequenced from one sample in a study of CD8+ T cells in alopecia areata. cDNA reverse transcribed from extracted RNA served as the sequencing template. Here immunoSEQ multiplex PCR was the method, and the copy in TCRdb shows in-frame clones only, minus some. The table lists 95,000 to 120,000 clones, roughly 55% of them singletons, with roughly 25% in the top ten. The sequenced sample was NKG2D-low CD8+ T cells sorted from blood. The receptors stem from a human donor with alopecia areata.

This chain uses TRBV5-1 with TRBJ2-7, with D tentatively TRBD2 (6 bases). Germline V CDR1 and CDR2: SGHRS, YFSETQ. This CDR3 contains 15 residues. Trimming left V 4 bases short and J 6 bases short, with 20 bases between. CDR3 bases: TGCGCCAGCAGCCCCCTACGAGGGTCCGGGAGCGAGCAGTACTTC. It yields the protein CASSPLRGSGSEQYF.

The rearrangement links TRBV7-9 to TRBJ2-1; no reliable D call. From germline, CDR1 is SEHNR and CDR2 FQNEAQ (reference sequence). The CDR3 is 12 residues long. V lost 4 bases, J lost 8 bases, and 9 bases lay in between. The CDR3 is CASSYGGYEQFF. CDR3 sequence (DNA): TGTGCCAGCAGCTATGGTGGGTATGAGCAGTTCTTC.

In its sample, this clone was seen a few times. The CDR3 DNA is TGTGCCAGCAGCACTTCGGACAGGGCGAACACCGGGGAGCTGTTTTTT. It yields the protein CASSTSDRANTGELFF. The rearrangement links TRBV7-9 to TRBJ2-2; 8 nucleotides agree with TRBD1. There are 16 residues in the CDR3. Germline values: CDR1 SEHNR, CDR2 FQNEAQ (reference sequence). V shed 5 bases and J 0 bases; nucleotides not matched to a gene: 5.

V usage is TRBV30 and J usage is TRBJ2-3, with 9 bases that match TRBD1. Germline V gene lookup returns CDR1 GTSNPN and CDR2 SVGIG (reference sequence). The CDR3 covers 15 residues. Germline trimming cut 0 bases from V and 5 bases from J; bases unmatched to any gene: 6. The CDR3 nucleotides are TGTGCCTGGAGTGTAACAGGGGGCCGGGTAGATACGCAGTATTTT. This translates into CAWSVTGGRVDTQYF.

This clone showed up many times. The V and J genes are TRBV7-9 and TRBJ2-7; D perhaps matches TRBD1 (5 bases). The length of the CDR3 is 17 residues. The V and J ends lost 2 bases and 0 bases respectively, with 17 bases between them. Looked up from germline, CDR1 is SEHNR and CDR2 is FQNEAQ (reference sequence). CDR3 loop: CASSLIGSQGGSYEQYF. CDR3 DNA sequence: TGTGCCAGCAGCTTAATCGGGTCTCAGGGTGGCTCCTACGAGCAGTACTTC.

The genes are TRBV7-2 and TRBJ2-7; D is possibly TRBD2 (6 bases). CDR3 length: 12 residues. Deletions cut 5 bases from V and 9 bases from J, with 14 bases between. CDR1 and CDR2 from the germline V gene are SGHTA and FQGNSA. CDR3 DNA: TGTGCCAGCAGCCAAGGAGGGCGATGGCAGTACTTC. It encodes CASSQGGRWQYF.

This clone showed up just a few times. The rearrangement uses TRBV9 and TRBJ1-1; TRBD1 is a possible D gene (5 bases). Trimming stripped 3 bases from V and 1 base from J, with 7 bases between. Germline assignment: CDR1 SGDLS and CDR2 YYNGEE. CDR3 length: 13 residues. The CDR3 nucleotides read TGTGCCAGCAGCGCTGGGGGGAACACTGAAGCTTTCTTT. Translation: CASSAGGNTEAFF.

The V call is TRBV29-1, the J call TRBJ1-1; D not resolved. The CDR3 covers 11 residues. The germline V and J ends were trimmed by 3 bases and 5 bases, with 7 bases remaining between them. Germline V gives CDR1 SQVTM, CDR2 ANQGSEA. The CDR3: CSVDLQTEAFF. CDR3 sequence (DNA): TGCAGCGTTGATTTACAGACTGAAGCTTTCTTT.

The table lists this clone with a count of one. The chain joins TRBV28 to TRBJ2-1; TRBD1 might be the D (6 bases). CDR1 and CDR2 (germline): MDHEN, SYDVKM. V lost 1 base, J lost 2 bases, and 9 bases lay in between. CDR3 size: 15 residues. CDR3 in DNA: TGTGCCAGCAGTTTATTCCAGGGGACCTACAATGAGCAGTTCTTC. Amino acids: CASSLFQGTYNEQFF.

This clone was detected a few times. This CDR3 is CASSPRRGIKEQFF. CDR3 bases: TGTGCCAGCAGTCCCCGGCGCGGCATAAAAGAGCAGTTCTTC. The rearrangement uses TRBV28 and TRBJ2-1; no firm D call. V lost 5 bases to trimming and J lost 10 bases, with 18 bases between them. This CDR3 region has 14 residues. The V gene's germline CDR1 is MDHEN and CDR2 SYDVKM.

The V and J genes are TRBV7-8 and TRBJ1-1; 10 bases line up with TRBD1. CDR1 and CDR2 (germline): SGHVS, FQNEAQ. CDR3 length: 15 residues. V lost 0 bases to trimming and J lost 12 bases; unmatched junction nucleotides: 10. Here the CDR3 DNA reads TGTGCCAGCAGCTTAGCGGTACCGGGACAGGGGTTGTCTTTCTTT. Amino acids: CASSLAVPGQGLSFF.

J is TRBJ2-7 and V is TRBV4-1, with 9 bases matching TRBD1. The CDR3 has 16 residues. Per germline, CDR1 MGHRA and CDR2 YSYEKL. Trimming removed 4 bases from V and 5 bases from J; junction bases left unmatched: 12. CDR3 residues: CASSPEPYRGLDEQYF. The DNA of the CDR3 is TGCGCCAGCAGCCCGGAACCATACAGGGGGCTCGACGAGCAGTACTTC.

CDR3 coding DNA: TGCGCCAGCAGCCAAGATGGACAGGGGGCCTACGAGCAGTACTTC. Translation: CASSQDGQGAYEQYF. The chain combines TRBV4-1 with TRBJ2-7; 10 positions agree with TRBD1. The CDR3 totals 15 residues. The V and J ends lost 0 bases and 2 bases, in that order; junction bases with no gene match: 1. Per the germline V gene, CDR1 is MGHRA and CDR2 is YSYEKL.

The CDR3 loop reads CASSPTGDEIPEAFF. The CDR3 DNA follows: TGTGCCAGCAGTCCGACAGGGGACGAGATCCCTGAAGCTTTCTTT. The chain recombines TRBV27 with TRBJ1-1; 8 nucleotides agree with TRBD1. This CDR3 has 15 amino acids. Germline lookup yields CDR1 MNHEY and CDR2 SMNVEV (reference sequence). V was pared by 5 bases and J by 6 bases, with 11 bases of the junction left unmatched.

The chain is built from TRBV2 and TRBJ2-6; D is undetermined. With 7 bases removed from V and 2 bases from J, the gap between germline ends came to 12 bases. Germline V gene sequence: CDR1 SNHLY, CDR2 FYNNEI. This CDR3 contains 15 residues. The CDR3 coding sequence is TGTGCCAGCACCTCTCGTGAAGCTGGGGCCAACGTCCTGACTTTC. This codes for CASTSREAGANVLTF.

CDR3 region: CASRTGELTQYF. The CDR3 DNA reads TGTGCCAGCAGGACAGGGGAGTTGACCCAGTACTTC. The J gene is TRBJ2-5, the V gene TRBV6-6, with TRBD1 identical over 8 bases. The trim removed 6 bases at V and 7 bases at J, leaving 4 bases unmatched. The V gene's germline CDR1 is MNHNY and CDR2 SVGAGI (reference sequence). CDR3 length: 12 amino acids.

This clone was counted between two and nine times. CDR3 in amino acids: CASSFGQGTEQYF. The DNA for the CDR3 is TGTGCCAGCAGCTTCGGACAGGGCACCGAGCAGTACTTC. This sequence joins TRBV13 and TRBJ2-7; TRBD1 aligns across 8 bases. The V segment lost 3 bases and the J segment 6 bases; nucleotides outside the gene matches: 4. The germline gives CDR1 PRHDT, CDR2 FYEKMQ (reference sequence). This CDR3 spans 13 amino acids.

Only one count was recorded for this clone. The rearrangement links TRBV13 to TRBJ1-1; 7 nucleotides agree with TRBD1. The CDR3 totals 13 residues. J gave up 3 bases and V 5 bases, and 3 bases lay outside the gene matches. Germline CDR1 reads PRHDT; CDR2 reads FYEKMQ (reference sequence). The CDR3 DNA follows: TGTGCCAGCAGCACCAGGGGGGACACTGAAGCTTTCTTT. Protein product: CASSTRGDTEAFF. Combining the CDR3 with reference TRBV13 and TRBJ1-1 gives the whole variable domain AAGVIQSPRHLIKEKRETATLKCYPIPRHDTVYWYQQGPGQDPQFLISFYEKMQSDKGSIPDRFSAQQFSDYHSELNMSSLELGDSALYFCASSTRGDTEAFFGQGTRLTVV.

This chain connects TRBV28 to TRBJ2-1, with a possible D match to TRBD2 (6 bases). Deletions cut 4 bases from V and 4 bases from J, with 11 bases between. The CDR3 is 14 residues long. Germline values: CDR1 MDHEN, CDR2 SYDVKM. The CDR3 DNA sequence: TGTGCCAGCAGTTCTCTCGCGGGATACAATGAGCAGTTCTTC. Protein product: CASSSLAGYNEQFF.

This chain connects TRBV28 to TRBJ1-3, with D unclear. Trimming stripped 5 bases from V and 3 bases from J, with 8 bases between. The CDR3 sequence is 13 residues long. Per the germline V gene, CDR1 is MDHEN and CDR2 is SYDVKM. CDR3 amino acids: CASSIHRGNTIYF. CDR3 nucleotide sequence: TGTGCCAGCAGTATTCATCGTGGAAACACCATATATTTT.

This chain connects TRBV7-2 to TRBJ2-7; unclear D gene. The V and J ends lost 2 bases and 2 bases respectively, with 13 bases between them. This CDR3 contains 15 residues. Looked up from germline, CDR1 is SGHTA and CDR2 is FQGNSA. The CDR3 region has the DNA TGTGCCAGCAGCTTATCCCCTGCTCCCCCCTACGAGCAGTACTTC. This sequence encodes CASSLSPAPPYEQYF.

CDR3 nucleotides: TGTGCCAGTAGTATGGGGACTAGCGGGAGCGAGCAGTACTTC. It specifies CASSMGTSGSEQYF. The chain employs TRBV19 and TRBJ2-7; 14 bases match TRBD2. The CDR3 runs 14 residues. Trimming cost V 3 bases and J 6 bases; bases outside gene matches: 1. Germline CDR1 is LNHDA and CDR2 is SQIVND (reference sequence).